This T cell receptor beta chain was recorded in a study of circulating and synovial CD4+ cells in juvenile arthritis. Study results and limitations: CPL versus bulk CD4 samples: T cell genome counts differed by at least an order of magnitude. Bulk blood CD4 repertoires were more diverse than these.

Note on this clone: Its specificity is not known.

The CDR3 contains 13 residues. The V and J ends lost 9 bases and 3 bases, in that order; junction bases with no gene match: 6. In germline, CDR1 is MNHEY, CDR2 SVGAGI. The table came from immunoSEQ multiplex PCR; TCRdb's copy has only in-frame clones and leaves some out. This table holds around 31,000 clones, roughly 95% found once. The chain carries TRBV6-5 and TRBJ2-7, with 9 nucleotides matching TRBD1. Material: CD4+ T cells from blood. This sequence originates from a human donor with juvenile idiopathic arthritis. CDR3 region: CASKRDRDYEQYF. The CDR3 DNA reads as TGTGCCAGTAAGAGGGACAGGGACTACGAGCAGTACTTC.